Sequencing of this T cell receptor (beta chain) was carried out in a study of T cells in Graves' hyperthyroidism and ophthalmopathy. The TCR beta CDR3 regions underwent amplification using RNA transcripts as the source. HTBI primers were employed in a first-round RT-PCR of the TCR CDR3. TCRdb used MiXCR to reprocess the multiplex PCR reads, holding one entry per CDR3 protein. The data show approximately 600,000 distinct CDR3 sequences, with approximately 15% seen just once and approximately 5.7% held by the top ten. The CDR3 covers 11 residues. V lost 7 bases to trimming and J lost 6 bases, with 6 bases between them. The germline CDR1 and CDR2 sequences are MNHNS and SASEGT.

The V gene is TRBV6-1, the J gene TRBJ2-2; D is uncertain. The sequence derives from a woman aged 25 to 39 with Graves' hyperthyroidism that later progressed to Graves' ophthalmopathy. Sequenced input: blood. CDR3 coding DNA: TGTGCCAGCAAGGACGCCGGGGAGCTGTTTTTT. As protein: CASKDAGELFF.